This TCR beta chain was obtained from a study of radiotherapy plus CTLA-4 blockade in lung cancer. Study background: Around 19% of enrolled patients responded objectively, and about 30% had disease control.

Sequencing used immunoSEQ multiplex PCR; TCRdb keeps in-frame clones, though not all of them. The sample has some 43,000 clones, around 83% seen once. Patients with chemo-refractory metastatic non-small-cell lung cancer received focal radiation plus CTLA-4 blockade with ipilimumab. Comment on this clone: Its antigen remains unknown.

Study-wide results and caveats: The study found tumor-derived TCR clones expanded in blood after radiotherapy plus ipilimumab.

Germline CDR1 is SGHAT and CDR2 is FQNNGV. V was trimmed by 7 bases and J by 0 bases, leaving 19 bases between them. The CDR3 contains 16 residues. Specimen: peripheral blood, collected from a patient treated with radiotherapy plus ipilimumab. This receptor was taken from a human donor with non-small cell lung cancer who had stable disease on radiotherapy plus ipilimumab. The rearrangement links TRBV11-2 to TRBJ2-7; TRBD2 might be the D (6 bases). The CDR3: CASTITEGPSSYEQYF. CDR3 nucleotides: TGTGCCAGCACTATAACGGAGGGGCCCAGCTCCTACGAGCAGTACTTC.